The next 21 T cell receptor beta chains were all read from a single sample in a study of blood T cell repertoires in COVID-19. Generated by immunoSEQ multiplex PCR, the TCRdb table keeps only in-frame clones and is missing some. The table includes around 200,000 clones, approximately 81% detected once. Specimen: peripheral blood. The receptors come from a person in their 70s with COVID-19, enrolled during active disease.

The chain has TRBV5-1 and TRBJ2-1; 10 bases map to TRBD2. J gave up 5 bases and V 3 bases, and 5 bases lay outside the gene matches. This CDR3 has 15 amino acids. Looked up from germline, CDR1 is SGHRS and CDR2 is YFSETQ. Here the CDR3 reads CASSSQLAGNNEQFF. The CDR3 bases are TGCGCCAGCAGCTCACAACTAGCGGGAAACAATGAGCAGTTCTTC.

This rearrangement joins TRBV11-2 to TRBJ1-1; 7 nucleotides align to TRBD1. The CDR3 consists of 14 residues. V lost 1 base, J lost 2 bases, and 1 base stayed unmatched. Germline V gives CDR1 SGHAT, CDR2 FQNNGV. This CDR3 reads CASSLGTGNTEAFF. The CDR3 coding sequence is TGTGCCAGCAGCTTAGGGACAGGCAACACTGAAGCTTTCTTT.

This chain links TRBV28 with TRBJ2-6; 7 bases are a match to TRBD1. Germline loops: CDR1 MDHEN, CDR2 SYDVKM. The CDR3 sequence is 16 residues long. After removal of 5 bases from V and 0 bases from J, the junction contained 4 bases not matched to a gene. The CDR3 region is CASSPGTASGANVLTF. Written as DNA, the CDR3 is TGTGCCAGCAGTCCGGGGACAGCCTCTGGGGCCAACGTCCTGACTTTC.

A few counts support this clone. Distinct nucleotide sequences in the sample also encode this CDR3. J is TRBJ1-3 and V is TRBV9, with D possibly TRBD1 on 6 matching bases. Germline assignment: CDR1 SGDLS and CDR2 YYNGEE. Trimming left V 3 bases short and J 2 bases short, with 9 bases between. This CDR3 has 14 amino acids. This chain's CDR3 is CASSDRTAGNTIYF. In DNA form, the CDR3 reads TGTGCCAGCAGCGACCGGACAGCTGGAAACACCATATATTTT.

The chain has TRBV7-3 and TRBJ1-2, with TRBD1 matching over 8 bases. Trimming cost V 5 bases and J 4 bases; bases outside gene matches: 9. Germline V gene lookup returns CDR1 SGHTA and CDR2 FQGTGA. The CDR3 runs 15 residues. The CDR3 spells CASSLTGEASYGYTF. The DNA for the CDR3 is TGTGCCAGCAGCCTGACAGGGGAGGCAAGCTATGGCTACACCTTC.

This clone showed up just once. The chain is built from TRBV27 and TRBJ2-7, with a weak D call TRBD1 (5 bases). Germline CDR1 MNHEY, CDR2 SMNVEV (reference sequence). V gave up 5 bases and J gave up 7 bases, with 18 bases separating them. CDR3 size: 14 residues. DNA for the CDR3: TGTGCCAGCAGTCTCCATTGGGGCTCGGATGAGCAGTACTTC. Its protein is CASSLHWGSDEQYF.

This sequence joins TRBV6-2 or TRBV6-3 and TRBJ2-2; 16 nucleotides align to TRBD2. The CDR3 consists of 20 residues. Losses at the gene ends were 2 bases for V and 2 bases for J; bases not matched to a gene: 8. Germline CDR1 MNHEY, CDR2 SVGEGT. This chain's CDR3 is CASSYVLGLAGGPNTGELFF. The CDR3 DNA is TGTGCCAGCAGTTACGTGTTGGGACTAGCGGGAGGGCCAAACACCGGGGAGCTGTTTTTT.

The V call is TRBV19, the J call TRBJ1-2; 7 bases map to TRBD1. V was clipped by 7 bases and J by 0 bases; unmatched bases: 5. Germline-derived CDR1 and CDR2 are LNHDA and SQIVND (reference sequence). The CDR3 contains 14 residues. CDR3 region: CASKRGTANYGYTF. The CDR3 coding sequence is TGTGCCAGTAAGAGAGGGACAGCTAACTATGGCTACACCTTC.

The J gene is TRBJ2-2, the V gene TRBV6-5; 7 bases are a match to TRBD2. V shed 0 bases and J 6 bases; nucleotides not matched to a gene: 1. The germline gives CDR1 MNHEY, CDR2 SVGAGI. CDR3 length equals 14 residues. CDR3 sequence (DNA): TGTGCCAGCAGTTACTCGACTAGCTCCGGGGAGCTGTTTTTT. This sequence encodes CASSYSTSSGELFF.

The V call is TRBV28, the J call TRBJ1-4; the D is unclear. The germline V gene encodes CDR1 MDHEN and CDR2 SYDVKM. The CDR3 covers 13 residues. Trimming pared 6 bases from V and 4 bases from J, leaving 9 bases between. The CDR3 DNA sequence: TGTGCCAGCAGCTCAAGCCTTAATGAAAAACTGTTTTTT. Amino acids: CASSSSLNEKLFF.

The CDR3 sequence is CASSLVPAGVTDTQYF. CDR3 coding DNA: TGTGCCAGCAGTTTGGTCCCAGCGGGGGTTACAGATACGCAGTATTTT. The chain links TRBV27 to TRBJ2-3; the match to TRBD2 covers 8 bases. Germline loops: CDR1 MNHEY, CDR2 SMNVEV (reference sequence). This CDR3 is 16 amino acids long. Trimming took 3 bases from V and 3 from J; bases not matched to a gene: 8.

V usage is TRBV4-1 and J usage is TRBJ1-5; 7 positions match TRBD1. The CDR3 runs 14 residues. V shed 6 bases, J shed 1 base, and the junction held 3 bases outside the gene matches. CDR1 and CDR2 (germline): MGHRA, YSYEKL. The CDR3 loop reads CASRPTGSNQPQHF. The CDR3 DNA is TGCGCCAGCAGGCCGACAGGGAGCAATCAGCCCCAGCATTTT.

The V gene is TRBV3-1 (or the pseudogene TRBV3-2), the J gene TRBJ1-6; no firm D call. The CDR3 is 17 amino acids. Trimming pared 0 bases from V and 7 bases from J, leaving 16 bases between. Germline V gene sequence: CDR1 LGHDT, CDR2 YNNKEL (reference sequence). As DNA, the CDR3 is TGTGCCAGCAGCCAAGAGTATGGAGGCGGACGAAATTCACCCCTCCACTTT. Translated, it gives CASSQEYGGGRNSPLHF.

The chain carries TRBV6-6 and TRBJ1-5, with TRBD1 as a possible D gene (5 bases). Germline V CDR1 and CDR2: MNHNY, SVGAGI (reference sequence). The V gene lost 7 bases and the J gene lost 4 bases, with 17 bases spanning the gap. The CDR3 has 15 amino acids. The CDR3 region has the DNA TGTGCCAGCACGGGGGACCCCCCGCTTAATCAGCCCCAGCATTTT. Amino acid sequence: CASTGDPPLNQPQHF.

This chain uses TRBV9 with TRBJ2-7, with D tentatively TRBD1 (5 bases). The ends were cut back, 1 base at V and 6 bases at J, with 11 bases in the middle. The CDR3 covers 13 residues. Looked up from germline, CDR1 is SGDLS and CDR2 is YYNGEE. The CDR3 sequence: CASSVRGRGEQYF. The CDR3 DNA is TGTGCCAGCAGCGTACGAGGAAGGGGCGAGCAGTACTTC.

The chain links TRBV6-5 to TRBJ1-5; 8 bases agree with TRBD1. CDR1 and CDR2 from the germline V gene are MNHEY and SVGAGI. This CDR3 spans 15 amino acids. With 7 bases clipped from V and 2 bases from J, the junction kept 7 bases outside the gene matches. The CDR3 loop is CASILDRAGNQPQHF. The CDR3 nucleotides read TGTGCCAGCATCCTGGACAGGGCCGGCAATCAGCCCCAGCATTTT.

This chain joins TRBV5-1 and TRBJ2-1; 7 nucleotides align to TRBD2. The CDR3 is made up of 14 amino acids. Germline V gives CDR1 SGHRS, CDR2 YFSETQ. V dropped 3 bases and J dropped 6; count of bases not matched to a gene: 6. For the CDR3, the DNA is TGCGCCAGCAGCTCCGGCGGGGGAGGCAATGAGCAGTTCTTC. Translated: CASSSGGGGNEQFF.

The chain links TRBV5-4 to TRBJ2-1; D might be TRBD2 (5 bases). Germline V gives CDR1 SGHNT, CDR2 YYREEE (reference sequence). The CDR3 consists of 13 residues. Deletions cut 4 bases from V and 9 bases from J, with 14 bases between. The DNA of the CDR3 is TGTGCCAGCAGCGCCAGGACTGGCGGTGAGCAGTTCTTC. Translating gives CASSARTGGEQFF. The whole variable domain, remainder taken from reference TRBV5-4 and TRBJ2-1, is ETGVTQSPTHLIKTRGQQVTLRCSSQSGHNTVSWYQQALGQGPQFIFQYYREEENGRGNFPPRFSGLQFPNYSSELNVNALELDDSALYLCASSARTGGEQFFGPGTRLTVL.

The CDR3, as DNA: TGTGCCAGCAGCCGCGAGGGTTCGAACACTGAAGCTTTCTTT. This translates into CASSREGSNTEAFF. The chain combines TRBV28 with TRBJ1-1; D is unresolved. CDR1 is MDHEN and CDR2 is SYDVKM in the germline V gene. The length of the CDR3 is 14 residues. Trimming cost V 6 bases and J 1 base, with 12 bases left between them.

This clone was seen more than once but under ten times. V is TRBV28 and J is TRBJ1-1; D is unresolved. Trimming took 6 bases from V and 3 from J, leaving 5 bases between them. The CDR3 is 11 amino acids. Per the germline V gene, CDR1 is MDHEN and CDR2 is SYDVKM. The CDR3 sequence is CASSRDTEAFF. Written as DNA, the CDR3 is TGTGCCAGCAGCCGGGACACTGAAGCTTTCTTT.

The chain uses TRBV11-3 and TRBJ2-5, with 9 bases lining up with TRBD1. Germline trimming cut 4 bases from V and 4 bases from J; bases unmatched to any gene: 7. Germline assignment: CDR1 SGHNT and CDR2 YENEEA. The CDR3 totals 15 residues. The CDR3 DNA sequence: TGTGCCAGCAGCTGGGGACAGGGCGGGGGAGAGACCCAGTACTTC. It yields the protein CASSWGQGGGETQYF.